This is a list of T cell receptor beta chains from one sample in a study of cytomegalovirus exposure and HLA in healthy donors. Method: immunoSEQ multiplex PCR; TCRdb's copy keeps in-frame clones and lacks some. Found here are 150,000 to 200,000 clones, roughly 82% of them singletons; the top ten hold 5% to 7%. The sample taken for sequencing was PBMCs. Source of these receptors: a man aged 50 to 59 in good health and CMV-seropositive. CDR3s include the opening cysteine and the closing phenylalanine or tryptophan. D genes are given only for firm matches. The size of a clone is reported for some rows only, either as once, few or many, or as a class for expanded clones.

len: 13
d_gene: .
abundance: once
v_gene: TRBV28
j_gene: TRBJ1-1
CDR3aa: CATKRQVNTEAFF
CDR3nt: TGTGCCACCAAACGTCAGGTAAACACTGAAGCTTTCTTT

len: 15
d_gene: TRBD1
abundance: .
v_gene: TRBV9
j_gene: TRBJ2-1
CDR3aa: CASTLRGGQINEQFF
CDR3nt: TGTGCCAGCACCCTAAGAGGGGGACAGATTAACGAGCAGTTCTTC

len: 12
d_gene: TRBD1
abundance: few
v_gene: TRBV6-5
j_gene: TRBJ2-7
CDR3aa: CASRTGTGEQYF
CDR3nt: TGTGCCAGCAGAACCGGGACAGGAGAGCAGTACTTC

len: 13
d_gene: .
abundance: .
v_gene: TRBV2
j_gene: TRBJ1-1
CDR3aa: CASRGRSNVEAFF
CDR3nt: TGTGCCAGCAGGGGCCGGTCAAATGTTGAAGCTTTCTTT

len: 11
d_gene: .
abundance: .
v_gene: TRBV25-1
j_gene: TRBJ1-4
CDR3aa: CASSVSKALFF
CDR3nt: TGTGCCAGCAGTGTCTCAAAAGCCCTGTTTTTT

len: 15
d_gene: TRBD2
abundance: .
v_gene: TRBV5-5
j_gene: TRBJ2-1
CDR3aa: CASSLDGTIHNEQFF
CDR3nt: TGTGCCAGCAGCTTGGACGGGACTATACATAATGAGCAGTTCTTC

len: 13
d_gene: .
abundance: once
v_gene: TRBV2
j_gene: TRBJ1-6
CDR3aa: CASSPSADSPLHF
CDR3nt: TGTGCCAGCAGTCCGTCGGCGGATTCACCCCTCCACTTT

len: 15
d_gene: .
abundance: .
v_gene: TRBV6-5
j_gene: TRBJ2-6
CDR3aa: CASSYRGSGANVLTF
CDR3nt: TGTGCCAGCAGTTACCGGGGATCTGGGGCCAACGTCCTGACTTTC

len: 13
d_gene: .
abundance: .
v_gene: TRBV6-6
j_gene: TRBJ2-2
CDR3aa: CASSYSAPGELFF
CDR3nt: TGTGCCAGCAGTTACTCAGCCCCCGGGGAGCTGTTTTTT

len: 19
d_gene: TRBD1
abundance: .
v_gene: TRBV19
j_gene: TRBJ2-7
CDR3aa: CASSKRAGQGAPSSYEQYF
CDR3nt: TGTGCCAGTAGTAAACGGGCGGGACAGGGGGCTCCAAGCTCCTACGAGCAGTACTTC

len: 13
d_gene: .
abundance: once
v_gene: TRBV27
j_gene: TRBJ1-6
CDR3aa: CASSLSTNSPLHF
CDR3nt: TGTGCCAGCAGTTTATCTACAAATTCACCCCTCCACTTT

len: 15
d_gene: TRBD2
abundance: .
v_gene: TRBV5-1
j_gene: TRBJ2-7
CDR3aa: CASSSSGTSAYEQYF
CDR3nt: TGCGCCAGCAGCTCCTCCGGGACTAGTGCCTACGAGCAGTACTTC

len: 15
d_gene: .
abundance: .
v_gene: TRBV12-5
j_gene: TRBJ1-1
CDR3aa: CASGFGERMNTEAFF
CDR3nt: TGTGCTAGTGGTTTTGGGGAGAGGATGAACACTGAAGCTTTCTTT

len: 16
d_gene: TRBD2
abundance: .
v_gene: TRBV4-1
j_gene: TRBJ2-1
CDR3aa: CASSPAGTKAYNEQFF
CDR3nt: TGCGCCAGCAGCCCCGCCGGGACTAAGGCCTACAATGAGCAGTTCTTC

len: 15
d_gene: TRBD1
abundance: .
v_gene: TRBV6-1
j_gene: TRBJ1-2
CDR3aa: CASSENPGTGFGYTF
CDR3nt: TGTGCCAGCAGTGAAAACCCCGGGACAGGGTTTGGCTACACCTTC

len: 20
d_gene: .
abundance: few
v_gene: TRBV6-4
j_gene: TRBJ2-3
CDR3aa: CASSDEGRKGPIYSTDTQYF
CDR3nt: TGTGCCAGCAGTGACGAGGGGAGGAAGGGGCCAATTTATAGCACAGATACGCAGTATTTT

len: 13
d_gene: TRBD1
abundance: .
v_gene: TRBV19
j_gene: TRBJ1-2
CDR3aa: CASSLGQGPGYTF
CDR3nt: TGTGCCAGTAGCCTGGGACAGGGACCTGGCTACACCTTC

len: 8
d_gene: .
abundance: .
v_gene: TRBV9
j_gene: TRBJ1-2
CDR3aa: CASRPGDF
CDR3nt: TGTGCCAGCAGACCGGGGGACTTC

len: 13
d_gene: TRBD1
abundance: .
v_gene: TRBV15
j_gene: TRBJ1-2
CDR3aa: CATSRVTGDGYTF
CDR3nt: TGTGCCACCAGCAGAGTTACAGGGGACGGCTACACCTTC

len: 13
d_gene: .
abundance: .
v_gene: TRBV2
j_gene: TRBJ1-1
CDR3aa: CASSGDTNTEAFF
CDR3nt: TGTGCCAGCAGCGGGGACACAAACACTGAAGCTTTCTTT

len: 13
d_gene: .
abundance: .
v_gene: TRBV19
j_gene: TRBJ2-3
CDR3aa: CASSLGSQDTQYF
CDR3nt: TGTGCCAGTAGTCTCGGGAGTCAAGATACGCAGTATTTT

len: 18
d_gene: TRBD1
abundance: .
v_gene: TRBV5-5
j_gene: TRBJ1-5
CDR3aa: CASSLVLKGGRGNQPQHF
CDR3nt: TGTGCCAGCAGCTTGGTGCTGAAAGGGGGCAGGGGCAATCAGCCCCAGCATTTT

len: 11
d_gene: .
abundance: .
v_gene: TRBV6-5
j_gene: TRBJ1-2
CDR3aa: CATRGNYGYTF
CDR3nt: TGTGCCACCCGAGGGAACTATGGCTACACCTTC

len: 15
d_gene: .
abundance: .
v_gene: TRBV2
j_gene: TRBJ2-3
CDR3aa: CASSGRAPSTDTQYF
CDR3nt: TGTGCCAGCAGTGGCAGGGCACCCAGCACAGATACGCAGTATTTT

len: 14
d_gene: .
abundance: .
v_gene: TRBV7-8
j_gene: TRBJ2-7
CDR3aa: CASSPPGSPYEQYF
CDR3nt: TGTGCCAGCAGCCCGCCCGGGTCCCCCTACGAGCAGTACTTC

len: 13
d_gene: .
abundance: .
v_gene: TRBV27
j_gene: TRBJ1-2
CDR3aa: CASSSQGYYGYTF
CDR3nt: TGTGCCAGCAGTTCACAGGGTTACTATGGCTACACCTTC

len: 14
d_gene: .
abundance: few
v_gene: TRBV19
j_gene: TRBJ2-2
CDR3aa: CASSMGGNTGELFF
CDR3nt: TGTGCCAGTAGTATGGGAGGGAACACCGGGGAGCTGTTTTTT

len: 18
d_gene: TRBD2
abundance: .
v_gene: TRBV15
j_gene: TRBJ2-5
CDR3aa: CATSRDQAGPTVQETQYF
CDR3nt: TGTGCCACCAGCAGAGATCAAGCGGGGCCCACCGTCCAAGAGACCCAGTACTTC

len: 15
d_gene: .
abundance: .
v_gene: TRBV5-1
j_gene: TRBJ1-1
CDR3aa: CASSSWGGKVTEAFF
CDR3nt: TGCGCCAGCAGCTCCTGGGGGGGAAAAGTCACTGAAGCTTTCTTT

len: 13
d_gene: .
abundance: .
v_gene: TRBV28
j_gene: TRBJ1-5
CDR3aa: CASSGGVHQPQHF
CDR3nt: TGTGCCAGCAGTGGAGGGGTCCATCAGCCCCAGCATTTT

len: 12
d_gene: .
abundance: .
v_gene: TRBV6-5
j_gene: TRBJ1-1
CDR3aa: CASRNEDTEAFF
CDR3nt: TGTGCCAGCAGAAACGAGGACACTGAAGCTTTCTTT

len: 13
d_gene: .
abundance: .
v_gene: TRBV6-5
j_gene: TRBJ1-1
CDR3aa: CASSYTAGTEAFF
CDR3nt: TGTGCCAGCAGTTATACGGCGGGCACTGAAGCTTTCTTT

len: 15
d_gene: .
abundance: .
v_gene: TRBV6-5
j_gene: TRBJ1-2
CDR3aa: CASSYFRGRMDGYTF
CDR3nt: TGTGCCAGCAGCTACTTCAGGGGACGTATGGATGGCTACACCTTC

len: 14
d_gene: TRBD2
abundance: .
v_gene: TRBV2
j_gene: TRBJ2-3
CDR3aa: CANRGLAQTNTQYF
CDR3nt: TGTGCCAATCGAGGACTAGCCCAAACTAATACGCAGTATTTT

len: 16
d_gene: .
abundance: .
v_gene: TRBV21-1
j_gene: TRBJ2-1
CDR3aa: CASSPVRRYSYNEQFF
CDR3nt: TGTGCCAGCAGTCCCGTGAGGCGATACTCCTACAATGAGCAGTTCTTC

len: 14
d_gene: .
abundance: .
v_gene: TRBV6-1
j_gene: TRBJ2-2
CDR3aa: CASSAKSGTGELFF
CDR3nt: TGTGCCAGCAGTGCCAAATCGGGCACCGGGGAGCTGTTTTTT